This entry describes one T cell receptor (beta chain). Repertoires were generated with immunoSEQ multiplex PCR, while TCRdb's copy carries only in-frame clones and drops some. The top ten clones hold approximately 5% of a sample with approximately 220,000 clones, 83% of them seen once. The data were obtained in a study of blood T cell repertoires in COVID-19. Study-level background: Sample material is recorded as cDNA or gDNA derived from T cells, B-cell-depleted T cells, or PBMCs.

Individuals drawn from 24 US areas were about 18 to 100 years old. The CDR3 is 16 amino acids. The germline V and J ends were trimmed by 0 bases and 0 bases, with 12 bases remaining between them. The germline V gene has CDR1 SGHRS and CDR2 YFSETQ. The gene calls are TRBV5-1 and TRBJ1-1, with D possibly TRBD1 on 5 matching bases. Sequenced: PBMCs or T cells enriched from blood (not recorded which). This clonotype was sampled from a woman between 50 and 59 years old who had been exposed to COVID-19. The CDR3, as DNA: TGCGCCAGCAGCTTGGCCAGCGTCAGGGTGAACACTGAAGCTTTCTTT. It specifies CASSLASVRVNTEAFF.